One and the same sample provided the 10 T cell receptor beta chains below, sequenced in a study of blood T cell repertoires in COVID-19. Libraries were prepared by immunoSEQ multiplex PCR; TCRdb keeps only in-frame clonotypes and omits some of them. This table has roughly 290,000 clones, 86% appearing once. Input material: peripheral blood. All receptors come from a woman in her twenties or thirties who had recovered from COVID-19.

The CDR3 loop reads CASSLRTSSYNEQFF. In nucleotides, the CDR3 is TGTGCCAGCAGCCTCCGGACTAGCAGCTACAATGAGCAGTTCTTC. The gene calls are TRBV7-2 and TRBJ2-1; 8 nucleotides match TRBD2. The CDR3 totals 15 residues. CDR1 and CDR2 from the germline V gene are SGHTA and FQGNSA. After removal of 5 bases from V and 3 bases from J, the junction contained 6 bases not matched to a gene.

CDR3 amino acids: CAIRRESNQPQHF. CDR3 sequence (DNA): TGTGCCATCAGACGGGAGAGCAATCAGCCCCAGCATTTT. The chain combines TRBV10-3 with TRBJ1-5; D gene ambiguous. V lost 6 bases and J lost 1, with 7 bases in between. The CDR3 consists of 13 residues. Germline V gene data show CDR1 as ENHRY and CDR2 as SYGVKD.

The chain recombines TRBV7-9 with TRBJ2-5; TRBD2 agrees at 7 bases. V shed 5 bases, J shed 1 base, and the junction held 7 bases outside the gene matches. CDR1 is SEHNR and CDR2 is FQNEAQ in the germline V gene (reference sequence). The CDR3 runs 15 residues. CDR3 amino acids: CASSPRGGTQETQYF. The CDR3, as DNA: TGTGCCAGCAGCCCTCGCGGGGGAACCCAAGAGACCCAGTACTTC.

This clone was counted only a few times. CDR3 in DNA: TGTGCCAGCGGGACAACCTACGAGCAGTACTTC. Residues: CASGTTYEQYF. The chain employs TRBV19 and TRBJ2-7; D is perhaps TRBD1 (6 bases). V shed 9 bases and J shed 2 bases, with 8 bases lying between them. Germline CDR1 LNHDA, CDR2 SQIVND (reference sequence). The CDR3 is 11 amino acids.

The chain has TRBV11-2 and TRBJ2-5; D unresolved. The V gene lost 1 base and the J gene lost 10 bases, with 7 bases spanning the gap. Germline V gene data show CDR1 as SGHAT and CDR2 as FQNNGV. This CDR3 spans 11 amino acids. Written as DNA, the CDR3 is TGTGCCAGCAGCTTAGGAGAAAACCAGTACTTC. Translation gives CASSLGENQYF.

V and J are TRBV19 and TRBJ2-1, with D maybe TRBD2 (6 bases). Germline assignment: CDR1 LNHDA and CDR2 SQIVND (reference sequence). CDR3 length equals 12 residues. V gave up 10 bases and J gave up 9 bases, with 16 bases separating them. CDR3 sequence reads: CATRTGAVEQFF. CDR3 sequence (DNA): TGTGCCACCAGGACGGGAGCGGTTGAGCAGTTCTTC.

The chain employs TRBV6-5 and TRBJ2-7; 9 bases align to TRBD1. Germline loops: CDR1 MNHEY, CDR2 SVGAGI. The CDR3 has 15 amino acids. J lost 7 bases, V lost 4 bases, and 11 bases had no gene match. The CDR3 sequence: CASSFRDRAVGEQYF. CDR3 DNA: TGTGCCAGCAGTTTCCGGGACAGGGCGGTGGGTGAGCAGTACTTC.

This chain links TRBV12-5 with TRBJ1-1, with D tentatively TRBD1 (5 bases). V shed 5 bases and J shed 4 bases, with 11 bases lying between them. Per the germline V gene, CDR1 is LGHNT and CDR2 is FRNRAP. The CDR3 extends over 13 amino acids. CDR3: CASGRGGVTEAFF. CDR3 coding DNA: TGTGCTAGTGGTCGCGGGGGGGTCACTGAAGCTTTCTTT. The full variable domain, rest sourced from reference TRBV12-5 and TRBJ1-1, is DARVTQTPRHKVTEMGQEVTMRCQPILGHNTVFWYRQTMMQGLELLAYFRNRAPLDDSGMPKDRFSAEMPDATLATLKIQPSEPRDSAVYFCASGRGGVTEAFFGQGTRLTVV.

The chain joins TRBV19 to TRBJ1-5, with 7 nucleotides matching TRBD1. V lost 3 bases to trimming and J lost 16 bases; unmatched junction nucleotides: 15. The V gene's germline CDR1 is LNHDA and CDR2 SQIVND (reference sequence). The CDR3 length is 14 residues. DNA for the CDR3: TGTGCCAGTAGTATCGCCGACACAGGGGCCGGGGCCCATTTT. Amino acids: CASSIADTGAGAHF.

The chain couples TRBV5-1 to TRBJ2-1; D is possibly TRBD1 (6 bases). The CDR3 extends over 15 amino acids. V lost 3 bases to trimming and J lost 1 base, with 11 bases between them. Germline V CDR1 and CDR2: SGHRS, YFSETQ. The CDR3 nucleotides read TGCGCCAGCAGCTGGAACGACAGGTCCTACAATGAGCAGTTCTTC. This gives the protein CASSWNDRSYNEQFF.